The clone carrying this T cell receptor (beta chain) was counted at least ten times. Antigen unknown. This sample was included in a study of T-cell reconstitution after alpha-beta-depleted transplantation in children. The authors prepared the TCRbeta library with unique molecular identifiers. Using its own MiXCR run on the PCR reads, TCRdb lists one record per CDR3 protein. The table lists some 190,000 distinct CDR3 sequences, roughly 11% of them singletons. CDR1 SGHVS and CDR2 FQNEAQ come from the germline V gene. With V trimmed by 6 bases and J by 7 bases, 6 bases remained unmatched. CDR3 length: 14 amino acids. Study-wide results and caveats: Some patients owed their high day-60 TCRbeta diversity to surviving recipient T cells and thymic progenitors. T-cell numbers and diversity one year post-transplant derived largely from freshly generated T cells.

This rearrangement joins TRBV7-8 to TRBJ2-2; TRBD1 matches 9 bases. The origin of this receptor is a boy younger than 10 with acute myeloid leukemia, due to receive a stem cell transplant. Sequenced here: PBMCs, sampled before TCRalphabeta/CD19-depleted stem cell transplant. The CDR3 nucleotides are TGTGCCAGCAGGGTGGACAGGGGATTCGGGGAGCTGTTTTTT. Amino acid sequence: CASRVDRGFGELFF.